Described below is a single TCR beta chain sequence and its context. This sample is part of a study of blood T cell repertoires in COVID-19. Trimming shortened V by 0 bases and J by 7 bases, and 10 bases separated the two germline ends. The CDR3 length is 14 residues. Germline loops: CDR1 LGHNA, CDR2 YNFKEQ. Measured with immunoSEQ multiplex PCR; TCRdb has only the in-frame clones, and not every one. The sample consists of about 250,000 clones, under 85% of them appearing once. Sequenced sample: peripheral blood. The source is a human donor in a cohort sampled during active COVID-19. The rearrangement uses TRBV4-2 and TRBJ2-1, with D hard to call. The CDR3 sequence is CASSQEHRGNEQFF. The CDR3 DNA follows: TGTGCCAGCAGCCAAGAACATAGAGGAAATGAGCAGTTCTTC.